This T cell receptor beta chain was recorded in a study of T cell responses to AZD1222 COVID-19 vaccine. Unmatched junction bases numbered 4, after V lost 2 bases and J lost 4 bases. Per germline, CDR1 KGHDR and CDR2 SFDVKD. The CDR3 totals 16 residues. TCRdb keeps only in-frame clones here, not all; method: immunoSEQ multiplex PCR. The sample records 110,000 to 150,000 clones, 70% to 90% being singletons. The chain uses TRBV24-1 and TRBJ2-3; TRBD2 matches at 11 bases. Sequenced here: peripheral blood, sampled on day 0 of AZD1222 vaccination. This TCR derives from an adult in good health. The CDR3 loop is CATSDWSSGGPDTQYF. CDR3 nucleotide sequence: TGTGCCACCAGTGATTGGTCTAGCGGGGGGCCAGATACGCAGTATTTT.